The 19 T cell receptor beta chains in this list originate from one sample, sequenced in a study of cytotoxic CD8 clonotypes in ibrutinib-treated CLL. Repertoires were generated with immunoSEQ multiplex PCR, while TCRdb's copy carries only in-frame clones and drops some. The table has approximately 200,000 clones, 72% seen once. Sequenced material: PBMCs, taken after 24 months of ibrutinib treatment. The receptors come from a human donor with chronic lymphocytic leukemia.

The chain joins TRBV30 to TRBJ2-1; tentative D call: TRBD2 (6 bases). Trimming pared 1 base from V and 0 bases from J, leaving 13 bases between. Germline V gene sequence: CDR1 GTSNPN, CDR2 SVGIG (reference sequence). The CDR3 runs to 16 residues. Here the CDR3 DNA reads TGTGCCTGGAGTGGGATAGCGGTTTTCTCCTACAATGAGCAGTTCTTC. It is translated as CAWSGIAVFSYNEQFF.

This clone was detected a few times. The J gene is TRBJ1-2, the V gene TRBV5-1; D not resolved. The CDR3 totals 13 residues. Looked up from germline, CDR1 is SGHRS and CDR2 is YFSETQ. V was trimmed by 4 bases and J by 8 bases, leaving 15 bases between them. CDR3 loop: CASSDTYEGGYTF. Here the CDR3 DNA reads TGCGCCAGCAGCGATACCTATGAGGGAGGCTACACCTTC.

CDR3 DNA sequence: TGTGCCAGCAGTTTCAACCGGCTGGTGGGAAAACTGTTTTTT. This codes for CASSFNRLVGKLFF. This chain links TRBV28 with TRBJ1-4; D remains unclear. CDR1 and CDR2 (germline): MDHEN, SYDVKM. The CDR3 loop spans 14 amino acids. V lost 3 bases to trimming and J lost 10 bases, with 15 bases between them. The complete variable domain, with remaining parts taken from reference TRBV28 and TRBJ1-4, reads DVKVTQSSRYLVKRTGEKVFLECVQDMDHENMFWYRQDPGLGLRLIYFSYDVKMKEKGDIPEGYSVSREKKERFSLILESASTNQTSMYLCASSFNRLVGKLFFGSGTQLSVL.

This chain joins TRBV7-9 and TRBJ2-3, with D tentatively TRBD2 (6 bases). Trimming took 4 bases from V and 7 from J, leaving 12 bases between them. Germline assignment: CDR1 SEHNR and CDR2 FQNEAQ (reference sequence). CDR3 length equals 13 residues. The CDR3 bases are TGTGCCAGCAGCTCCTACGGGGGAAATACGCAGTATTTT. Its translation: CASSSYGGNTQYF.

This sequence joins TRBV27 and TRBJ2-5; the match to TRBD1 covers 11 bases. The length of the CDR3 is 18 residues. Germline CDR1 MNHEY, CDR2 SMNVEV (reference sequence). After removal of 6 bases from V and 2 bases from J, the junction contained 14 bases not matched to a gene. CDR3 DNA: TGTGCCAGCAGCAGACAACCCCCGGGACAGGGGGGACAAGAGACCCAGTACTTC. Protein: CASSRQPPGQGGQETQYF.

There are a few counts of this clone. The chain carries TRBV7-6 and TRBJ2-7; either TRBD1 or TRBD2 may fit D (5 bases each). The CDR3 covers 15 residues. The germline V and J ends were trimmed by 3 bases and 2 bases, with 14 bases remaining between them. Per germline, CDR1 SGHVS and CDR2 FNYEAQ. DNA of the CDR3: TGTGCCAGCAGCTTCTATGGGGGAGACCCCTACGAGCAGTACTTC. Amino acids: CASSFYGGDPYEQYF.

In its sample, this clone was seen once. In DNA, the CDR3 is TGTGCCAGCAGCGGGGTGCTCACGGTGAGAAACACTGAAGCTTTCTTT. This translates into CASSGVLTVRNTEAFF. V is TRBV7-7 and J is TRBJ1-1, with D unclear. V shed 5 bases and J shed 2 bases, with 18 bases lying between them. Germline CDR1 is SSHAT and CDR2 is FNYEAQ (reference sequence). CDR3 length equals 16 residues.

In nucleotides, the CDR3 is TGTGCCAGCAGTGAAGCCAGACAGGAGACTAGCGGGAGAATCGACGAGCAGTACTTC. This sequence encodes CASSEARQETSGRIDEQYF. This chain uses TRBV6-1 with TRBJ2-7, with TRBD2 identical over 12 bases. Trimming at V came to 0 bases and at J to 5 bases, leaving 14 bases not matched to a gene. The CDR3 contains 19 residues. The germline V gene encodes CDR1 MNHNS and CDR2 SASEGT.

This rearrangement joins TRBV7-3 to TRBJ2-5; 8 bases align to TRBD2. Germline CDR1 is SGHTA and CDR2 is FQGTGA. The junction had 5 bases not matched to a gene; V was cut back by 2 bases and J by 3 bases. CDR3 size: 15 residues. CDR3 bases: TGTGCCAGCAGCTTAGGTTTTAGCGGGAAAGAGACCCAGTACTTC. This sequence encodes CASSLGFSGKETQYF.

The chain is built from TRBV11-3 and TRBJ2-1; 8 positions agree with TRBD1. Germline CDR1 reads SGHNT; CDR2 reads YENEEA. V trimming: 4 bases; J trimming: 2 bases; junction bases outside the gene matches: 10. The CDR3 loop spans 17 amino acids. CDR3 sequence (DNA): TGTGCCAGCAGCTCAAAACGCGGGACAGGTACCTACAATGAGCAGTTCTTC. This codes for CASSSKRGTGTYNEQFF.

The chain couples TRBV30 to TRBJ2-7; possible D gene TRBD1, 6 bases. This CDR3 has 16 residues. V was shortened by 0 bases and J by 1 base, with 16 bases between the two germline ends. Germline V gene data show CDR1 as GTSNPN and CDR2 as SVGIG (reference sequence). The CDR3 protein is CAWSVGGPDSSYEQYF. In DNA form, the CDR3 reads TGTGCCTGGAGTGTAGGGGGACCGGACAGTTCCTACGAGCAGTACTTC. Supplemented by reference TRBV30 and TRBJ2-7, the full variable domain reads SQTIHQWPATLVQPVGSPLSLECTVEGTSNPNLYWYRQAAGRGLQLLFYSVGIGQISSEVPQNLSASRPQDRQFILSSKKLLLSDSGFYLCAWSVGGPDSSYEQYFGPGTRLTVT.

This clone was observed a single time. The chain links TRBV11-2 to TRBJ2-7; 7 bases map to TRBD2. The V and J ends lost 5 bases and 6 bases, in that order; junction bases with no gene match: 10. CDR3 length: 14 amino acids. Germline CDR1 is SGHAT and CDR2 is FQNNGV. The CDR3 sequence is CASSPVSGRGEQYF. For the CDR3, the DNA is TGTGCCAGCAGCCCAGTCTCAGGGAGGGGCGAGCAGTACTTC. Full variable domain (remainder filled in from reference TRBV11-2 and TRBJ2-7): EAGVAQSPRYKIIEKRQSVAFWCNPISGHATLYWYQQILGQGPKLLIQFQNNGVVDDSQLPKDRFSAERLKGVDSTLKIQPAKLEDSAVYLCASSPVSGRGEQYFGPGTRLTVT.

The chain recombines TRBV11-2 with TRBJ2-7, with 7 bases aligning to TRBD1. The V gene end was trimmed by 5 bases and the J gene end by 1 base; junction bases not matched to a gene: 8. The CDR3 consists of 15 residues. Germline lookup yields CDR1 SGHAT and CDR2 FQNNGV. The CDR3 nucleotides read TGTGCCAGCAGCACCGACAGGGTAATTTCCTACGAGCAGTACTTC. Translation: CASSTDRVISYEQYF.

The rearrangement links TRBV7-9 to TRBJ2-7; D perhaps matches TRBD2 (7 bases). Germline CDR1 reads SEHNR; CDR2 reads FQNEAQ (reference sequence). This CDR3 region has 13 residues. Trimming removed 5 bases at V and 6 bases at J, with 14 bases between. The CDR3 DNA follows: TGTGCCAGCAGCCATTGGGGGGGCAGCGAGCAGTACTTC. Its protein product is CASSHWGGSEQYF.

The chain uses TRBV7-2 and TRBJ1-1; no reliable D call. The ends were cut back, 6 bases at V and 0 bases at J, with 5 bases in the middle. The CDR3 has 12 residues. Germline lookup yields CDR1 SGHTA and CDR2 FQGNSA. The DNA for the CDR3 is TGTGCCAGCAGTGAATTGAACACTGAAGCTTTCTTT. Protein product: CASSELNTEAFF.

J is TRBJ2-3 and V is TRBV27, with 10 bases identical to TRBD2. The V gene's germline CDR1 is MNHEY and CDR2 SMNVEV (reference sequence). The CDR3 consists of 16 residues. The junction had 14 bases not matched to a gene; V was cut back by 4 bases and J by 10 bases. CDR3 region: CASSYGARTSGYAQYF. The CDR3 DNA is TGTGCCAGCAGTTATGGGGCCAGGACTAGCGGATATGCGCAGTATTTT.

The chain's CDR3 is CASGSPTSGNQAGELFF. In DNA, the CDR3 is TGTGCTAGTGGTTCCCCGACTAGCGGGAACCAAGCCGGGGAGCTGTTTTTT. The chain has TRBV12-5 and TRBJ2-2, with 11 bases that match TRBD2. The CDR3 is 17 residues long. CDR1 LGHNT and CDR2 FRNRAP come from the germline V gene. J gave up 6 bases and V 4 bases, and 10 bases lay outside the gene matches.

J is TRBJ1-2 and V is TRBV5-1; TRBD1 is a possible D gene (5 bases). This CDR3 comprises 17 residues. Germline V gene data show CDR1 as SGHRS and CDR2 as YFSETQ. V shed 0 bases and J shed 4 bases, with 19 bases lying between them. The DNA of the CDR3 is TGCGCCAGCAGCTTGGCCACGTACGGGGGAGGGGTCTATGGCTACACCTTC. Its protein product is CASSLATYGGGVYGYTF.

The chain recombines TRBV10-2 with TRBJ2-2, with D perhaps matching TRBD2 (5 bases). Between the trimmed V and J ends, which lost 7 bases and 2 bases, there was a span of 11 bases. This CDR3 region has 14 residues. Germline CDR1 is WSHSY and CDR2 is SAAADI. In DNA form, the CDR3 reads TGCGCCAGCATTCGGCGGGCCAACACCGGGGAGCTGTTTTTT. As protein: CASIRRANTGELFF.